One and the same sample provided the 24 T cell receptor beta chains below, sequenced in a study of CXCR3-negative and CXCR3-positive naive CD8 T cells. Study outcomes and limitations: When CXCR3-positive naive cells were set against CXCR3-negative naive cells, the former had more hydrophobic TRB CDR3s.

UMI-labeled 5' RACE yielded the TRB cDNA libraries. TCRdb reprocessed the 5' RACE reads and stores each CDR3 protein as one record, lacking DNA. The table gives approximately 120,000 distinct CDR3 sequences; the top ten clones make up less than 0.4% of it. The antigens these receptors bind are not known. The material sequenced was naive CXCR3+ CD8+ T cells from blood. The subset is: CD45RO-CCR7+CD27+CD95- naive CD8+ T cells expressing CXCR3 (TNR3+). All receptors come from a human donor in good health. Some clones in this sample may be carry-over from other donors' samples.

This chain links TRBV28 with TRBJ2-7; TCRdb returns TRBD1, unconfirmable since there is no DNA. Germline assignment: CDR1 MDHEN and CDR2 SYDVKM. The CDR3 loop spans 15 amino acids. The chain's CDR3 is CASSLAWGENYEQYF.

V is TRBV5-1 and J is TRBJ2-3; TCRdb reports TRBD1, a call that lacks DNA to check it against. The CDR3 length is 13 residues. Germline V gene data show CDR1 as SGHRS and CDR2 as YFSETQ. CDR3 in amino acids: CASRDRGRDTQYF. Drawing the rest from reference TRBV5-1 and TRBJ2-3, the complete variable domain is KAGVTQTPRYLIKTRGQQVTLSCSPISGHRSVSWYQQTPGQGLQFLFEYFSETQRNKGNFPGRFSGRQFSNSRSEMNVSTLELGDSALYLCASRDRGRDTQYFGPGTRLTVL.

The rearrangement links TRBV27 to TRBJ2-7; TCRdb selects TRBD1, and the lack of DNA leaves this call unchecked. From germline, CDR1 is MNHEY and CDR2 SMNVEV (reference sequence). This CDR3 has 17 amino acids. CDR3: CASSPRGSSGTGFEQYF.

This sequence joins TRBV20-1 and TRBJ2-7; with no DNA, the TCRdb D assignment of TRBD1 cannot be verified. CDR1 is DFQATT, CDR2 SNEGSKA, per germline (reference sequence). The CDR3 runs to 13 residues. Here the CDR3 reads CSARGRDSYEQYF.

This rearrangement joins TRBV7-3 to TRBJ2-3; no DNA is available, so the TRBD2 call from TCRdb remains unchecked. CDR1 SGHTA and CDR2 FQGTGA come from the germline V gene. The CDR3 runs to 15 residues. The CDR3 sequence is CASSLREGSTDTQYF.

J is TRBJ2-7 and V is TRBV19; TCRdb selects TRBD1, and the lack of DNA leaves this call unchecked. The germline V gene has CDR1 LNHDA and CDR2 SQIVND (reference sequence). This CDR3 spans 14 amino acids. CDR3 sequence: CASSTSGQIYEQYF.

This chain links TRBV3-1 with TRBJ2-5; without DNA, the TCRdb call of TRBD2 cannot be checked. The CDR3 contains 16 residues. The germline CDR1 and CDR2 sequences are LGHDT and YNNKEL (reference sequence). Here the CDR3 reads CASSDTHLSGQETQYF.

The V gene is TRBV2, the J gene TRBJ1-4. Germline assignment: CDR1 SNHLY and CDR2 FYNNEI. This CDR3 comprises 16 residues. The CDR3: CASSEAPTHASEKLFF.

This CDR3 is CASSPPGQIVAFF. This rearrangement joins TRBV12-3 or TRBV12-4 to TRBJ1-1; TCRdb lists TRBD1, though no DNA is available to test this call. This CDR3 is 13 amino acids long.

The chain employs TRBV27 and TRBJ2-7. Germline CDR1 is MNHEY and CDR2 is SMNVEV (reference sequence). The CDR3 is made up of 15 amino acids. CDR3 loop: CASSSLLGGSYEQYF.

The chain links TRBV4-1 to TRBJ2-7; TCRdb reports TRBD1, a call that lacks DNA to check it against. CDR3 size: 15 residues. Germline V gene data show CDR1 as MGHRA and CDR2 as YSYEKL. The CDR3 here is CASSEGRDRTYEQYF.

J is TRBJ2-7 and V is TRBV1; TCRdb names TRBD2, which stays unverified in the absence of DNA. TRBV1 corresponds to a pseudogene. This CDR3 comprises 18 residues. The CDR3 here is CTSSPDRQRLAGDYEQYF.

V is TRBV5-4 and J is TRBJ2-1; TCRdb reports TRBD2, a call that lacks DNA to check it against. CDR3 length: 12 residues. Germline lookup yields CDR1 SGHNT and CDR2 YYREEE (reference sequence). CDR3 protein: CASSIGLAEQFF.

This chain links TRBV11-2 with TRBJ2-5. The CDR3 runs to 12 residues. The V gene's germline CDR1 is SGHAT and CDR2 FQNNGV. The CDR3 loop is CASSDLTETQYF.

The chain has TRBV28 and TRBJ2-1; the D gene TCRdb calls, TRBD2, cannot be checked with no DNA. In germline, CDR1 is MDHEN, CDR2 SYDVKM. The CDR3 extends over 14 amino acids. The CDR3 region is CASISGVWGNEQFF.

This sequence joins TRBV6-2 or TRBV6-3 and TRBJ2-1; there is no DNA to check the TCRdb D call of TRBD2. The CDR3 is 14 amino acids. Germline V CDR1 and CDR2: MNHEY, SVGEGT. CDR3 sequence: CASSYGSATSGEFF.

This chain connects TRBV12-3 or TRBV12-4 to TRBJ2-6; without DNA, the TCRdb call of TRBD1 cannot be checked. This CDR3 is 18 amino acids long. The CDR3 sequence: CASTHQQDNRPGANVLTF.

The rearrangement joins TRBV5-1 to TRBJ2-7. This CDR3 spans 15 amino acids. Germline CDR1 and CDR2: SGHRS and YFSETQ. This CDR3 reads CASSLAQGTSYEQYF.

The chain uses TRBV28 and TRBJ2-7; TCRdb names TRBD1, which stays unverified in the absence of DNA. Germline values: CDR1 MDHEN, CDR2 SYDVKM. This CDR3 comprises 12 residues. The CDR3 protein is CAITLGGYEQYF.

The chain employs TRBV3-1 and TRBJ2-1; the D call from TCRdb, TRBD2, cannot be confirmed without DNA. The length of the CDR3 is 16 residues. Germline values: CDR1 LGHDT, CDR2 YNNKEL (reference sequence). CDR3 region: CASSQASWQIYNEQFF.

This rearrangement joins TRBV7-9 to TRBJ2-1; TCRdb indicates TRBD1, and absent DNA this call remains unverified. CDR1 and CDR2 from the germline V gene are SEHNR and FQNEAQ (reference sequence). The CDR3 is made up of 16 amino acids. The CDR3 protein is CASSPNLGPSYNEQFF.

The V call is TRBV3-1, the J call TRBJ2-7. This CDR3 is built from 15 residues. The germline V gene has CDR1 LGHDT and CDR2 YNNKEL (reference sequence). CDR3: CASSQDSGRAYEQYF.

The chain uses TRBV2 and TRBJ2-7; with no DNA, the TCRdb D assignment of TRBD2 cannot be verified. CDR3 length: 16 amino acids. CDR1 is SNHLY, CDR2 FYNNEI, per germline. CDR3 region: CASSDAGLAGDYEQYF.

This chain's CDR3 is CASSLPPNTEAFF. The chain is built from TRBV7-3 and TRBJ1-1. CDR1 SGHTA and CDR2 FQGTGA come from the germline V gene. The CDR3 loop spans 13 amino acids.